This TCR beta chain comes out of a study of OX40 agonist ivuxolimab in advanced cancers. Assay used: immunoSEQ multiplex PCR; TCRdb lists only in-frame clones, some missing. The table has around 100,000 clones, around 90% seen once. There are 15 residues in the CDR3. V was cut by 3 bases and J by 8 bases, with 17 bases left in between. The germline V gene has CDR1 LNHDA and CDR2 SQIVND (reference sequence). This clonotype was obtained from an adult with an advanced solid tumor such as melanoma, head and neck, liver or kidney cancer. This chain uses TRBV19 with TRBJ1-5; no clear D gene. The starting material was CD4+ or CD8+ T cells sorted from blood, obtained in a trial of the OX40 agonist ivuxolimab. The CDR3 spells CASSMVKPARKPQHF. Here the CDR3 DNA reads TGTGCCAGTAGTATGGTCAAGCCGGCAAGAAAGCCCCAGCATTTT.